Below are 2 T cell receptor beta chains sequenced from a single sample in a study of T cell responses to AZD1222 COVID-19 vaccine. The assay was immunoSEQ multiplex PCR, and TCRdb's table has in-frame clones only and misses some. The sample contains 110,000 to 150,000 clones, more than 85% of which appear only once. The specimen comprised peripheral blood, sampled on day 0 of AZD1222 vaccination. Every receptor here comes from an adult in good health.

The V gene is TRBV20-1, the J gene TRBJ1-5; perhaps TRBD1 as D (5 bases). This CDR3 contains 14 residues. The V gene lost 3 bases and the J gene lost 0 bases, with 9 bases spanning the gap. CDR1 is DFQATT, CDR2 SNEGSKA, per germline (reference sequence). The CDR3 region has the DNA TGCAGTGCTAGTGGGGGTTATAGCAATCAGCCCCAGCATTTT. This sequence encodes CSASGGYSNQPQHF.

The V and J genes are TRBV11-3 and TRBJ2-1; D unclear. The CDR3 sequence is 13 residues long. Germline loops: CDR1 SGHNT, CDR2 YENEEA. V was clipped by 1 base and J by 8 bases, with 9 bases between them. The CDR3 sequence: CASSLGQEYEQFF. CDR3 DNA sequence: TGTGCCAGCAGCTTAGGGCAGGAGTATGAGCAGTTCTTC. Supplemented by reference TRBV11-3 and TRBJ2-1, the full variable domain reads EAGVVQSPRYKIIEKKQPVAFWCNPISGHNTLYWYLQNLGQGPELLIRYENEEAVDDSQLPKDRFSAERLKGVDSTLKIQPAELGDSAVYLCASSLGQEYEQFFGPGTRLTVL.